This T cell receptor beta chain came from a study of shared clonotypes between healthy human individuals. This CDR3 comprises 14 residues. V shed 4 bases and J shed 6 bases, with 15 bases lying between them. The germline V gene encodes CDR1 SEHNR and CDR2 FQNEAQ (reference sequence). This table comes from immunoSEQ multiplex PCR, and its TCRdb copy is limited to in-frame clones, with some not included. The sample holds around 1.9 million clones; just under 95% are singletons and the top ten take 1.5% to 2%. Naive CD8 cells lacked CD45RO and underwent positive selection for CCR7, leaving out terminally differentiated effector memory CD45RA+ cells.

The receptor was derived from a man between 18 and 29 years old in good health. Some clones in this sample may be carry-over from other donors' samples. Input material: naive CD8+ T cells from PBMCs. V usage is TRBV7-9 and J usage is TRBJ1-2, with D unclear. The CDR3: CASSSREIGNGYTF. CDR3 DNA: TGTGCCAGCAGCTCCCGCGAGATTGGGAATGGCTACACCTTC.